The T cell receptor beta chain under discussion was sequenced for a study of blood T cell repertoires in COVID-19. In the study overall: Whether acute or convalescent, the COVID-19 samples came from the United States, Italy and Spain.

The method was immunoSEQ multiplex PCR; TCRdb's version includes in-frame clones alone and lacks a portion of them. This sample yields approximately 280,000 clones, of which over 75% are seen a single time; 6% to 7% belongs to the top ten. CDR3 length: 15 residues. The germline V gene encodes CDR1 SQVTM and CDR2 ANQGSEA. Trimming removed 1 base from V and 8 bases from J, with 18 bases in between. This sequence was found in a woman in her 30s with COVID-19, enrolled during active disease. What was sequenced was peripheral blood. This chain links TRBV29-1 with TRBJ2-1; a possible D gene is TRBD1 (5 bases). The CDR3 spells CSVEGPQGAVDEQFF. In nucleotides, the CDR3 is TGCAGCGTTGAAGGCCCGCAGGGCGCCGTCGATGAGCAGTTCTTC.